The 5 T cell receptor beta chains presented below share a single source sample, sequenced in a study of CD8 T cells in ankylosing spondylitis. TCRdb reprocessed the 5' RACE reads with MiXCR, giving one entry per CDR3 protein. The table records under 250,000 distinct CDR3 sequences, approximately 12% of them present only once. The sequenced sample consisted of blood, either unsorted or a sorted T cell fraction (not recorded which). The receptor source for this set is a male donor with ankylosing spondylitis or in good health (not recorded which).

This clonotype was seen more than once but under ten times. This CDR3 reads CASIGTSGSYEQYF. In nucleotides, the CDR3 is TGTGCCAGCATCGGGACTAGCGGGTCCTACGAGCAGTACTTC. V gene TRBV25-1 combines with J gene TRBJ2-7; 12 positions match TRBD2. The CDR3 is 14 amino acids. The V and J ends lost 7 bases and 1 base, in that order; junction bases with no gene match: 2. The germline V gene encodes CDR1 MGHDK and CDR2 SYGVNS.

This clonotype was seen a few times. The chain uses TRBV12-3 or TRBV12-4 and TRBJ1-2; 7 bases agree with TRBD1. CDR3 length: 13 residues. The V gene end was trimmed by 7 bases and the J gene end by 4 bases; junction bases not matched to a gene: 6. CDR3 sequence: CASKVTGAYGYTF. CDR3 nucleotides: TGTGCCAGCAAAGTAACAGGGGCCTATGGCTACACCTTC.

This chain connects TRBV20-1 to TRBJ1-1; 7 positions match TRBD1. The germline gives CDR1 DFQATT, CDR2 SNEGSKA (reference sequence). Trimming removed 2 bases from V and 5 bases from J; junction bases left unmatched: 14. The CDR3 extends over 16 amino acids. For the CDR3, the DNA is TGCAGTGCTAGACCTAGGGACAGCGGGTATTTGACTGAAGCTTTCTTT. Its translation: CSARPRDSGYLTEAFF.

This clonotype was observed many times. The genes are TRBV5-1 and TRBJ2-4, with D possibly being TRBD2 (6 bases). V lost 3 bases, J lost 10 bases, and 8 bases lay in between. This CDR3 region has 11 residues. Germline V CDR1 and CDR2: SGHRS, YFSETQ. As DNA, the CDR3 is TGCGCCAGCAGCTCCGGGACTATTCAGTACTTC. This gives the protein CASSSGTIQYF.

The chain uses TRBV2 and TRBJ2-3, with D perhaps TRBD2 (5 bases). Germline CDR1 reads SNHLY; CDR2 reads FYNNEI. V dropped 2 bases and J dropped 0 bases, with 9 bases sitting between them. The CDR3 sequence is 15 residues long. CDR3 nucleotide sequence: TGTGCCAGCAGTGAATTGAGGGCTAGCACAGATACGCAGTATTTT. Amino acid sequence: CASSELRASTDTQYF.